This entry features one T cell receptor beta chain sequence. Its matching antigen is unknown. Trimming shortened V by 5 bases and J by 4 bases, and 16 bases separated the two germline ends. The germline CDR1 and CDR2 sequences are SGHRS and YFSETQ. CDR3 length: 14 amino acids. Primers included in the PCR were 60 Vbeta and 13 Jbeta primers. Data came from immunoSEQ multiplex PCR; TCRdb stores just in-frame clones and leaves some out. The sample lists about 160,000 clones, about 82% occurring once. The data are from a study of cytomegalovirus exposure and HLA in healthy donors. Regarding the study as a whole: There was a cluster of highly shared sequence variants that was likely a sequencing artifact. The authors later found TCR association rates varying by HLA locus, with DRB1 most and HLA-C fewest.

The source material was PBMCs. The V gene is TRBV5-1, the J gene TRBJ2-7; D might be TRBD2 (6 bases). The source of this sequence is a male donor in good health and CMV-seronegative. Here the CDR3 reads CASSTVSSAYEQYF. The CDR3 nucleotides read TGCGCCAGCAGTACAGTCTCTAGCGCTTACGAGCAGTACTTC.